This T cell receptor (beta chain) was observed in a study of T cells in tuberculosis. For the study at large: Sequenced TCRs come from CD1B-GMM tetramer-binding T cells. The study, taken as a whole, reports: Some low-affinity tetramer-binding T cells may be absent from this sample.

Method: immunoSEQ multiplex PCR; TCRdb's copy keeps in-frame clones and lacks some. This table has 50,000 to 65,000 clones, approximately 88% appearing once. CDR3 size: 14 residues. Deletions cut 4 bases from V and 6 bases from J, with 13 bases between. The germline gives CDR1 SNHLY, CDR2 FYNNEI. Thawed, overnight-rested PBMC were stained with GMM-loaded CD1B tetramer, viability dye and anti-CD3, then sorted. The CD1B tetramers carried C32 glucose monomycolate purified from Rhodococcus equi. CD14-expressing monocytes were removed from PBMC before cryopreservation and sorting. Tetramer-negative cells, approximately 90,000 per donor, were also sorted.

The TCR sequence derives from an adult woman with latent tuberculosis. What was sequenced was CD1b-GMM tetramer-negative cells sorted from PBMCs. V is TRBV2 and J is TRBJ1-5; no definite D call. The CDR3 loop is CASSVEGGSQPQHF. DNA for the CDR3: TGTGCCAGCAGTGTAGAGGGCGGAAGTCAGCCCCAGCATTTT.